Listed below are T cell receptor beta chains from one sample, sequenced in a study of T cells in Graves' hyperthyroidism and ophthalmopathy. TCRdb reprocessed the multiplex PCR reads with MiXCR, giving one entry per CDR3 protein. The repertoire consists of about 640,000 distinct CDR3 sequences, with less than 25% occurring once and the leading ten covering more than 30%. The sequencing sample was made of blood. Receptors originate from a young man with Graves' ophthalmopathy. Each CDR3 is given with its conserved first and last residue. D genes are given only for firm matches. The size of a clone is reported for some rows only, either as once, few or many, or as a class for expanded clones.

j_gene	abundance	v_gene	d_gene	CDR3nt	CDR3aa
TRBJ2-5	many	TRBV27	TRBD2	TGTGCCAGCAGCCCCTCAGCGGGAGGGCCCCAAGAGACCCAGTACTTC	CASSPSAGGPQETQYF
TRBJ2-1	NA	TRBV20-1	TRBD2	TGCAGTGCTAGATCTAGCGGGGCGGGGGATGAGCAGTTCTTC	CSARSSGAGDEQFF
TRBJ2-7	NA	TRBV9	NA	TGTGCCAGCAGCCCGAAAGACTGGGGGGGCTACTACGAGCAGTACTTC	CASSPKDWGGYYEQYF
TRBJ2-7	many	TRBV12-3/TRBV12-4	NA	TGTGCCAGCAGTTCGGGGGAGTACGAGCAGTACTTC	CASSSGEYEQYF
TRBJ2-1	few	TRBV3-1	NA	TGTGCCAGCTTGAGGGACACCCTTAATTTCGATGAGCAGTTCTTC	CASLRDTLNFDEQFF
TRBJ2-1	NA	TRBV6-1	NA	TGTGCCAGCAGACTAAAATACAGGGTTGCCAATGAGCAGTTCTTC	CASRLKYRVANEQFF
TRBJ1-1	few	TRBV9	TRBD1	TGTGCCAGCAGCGCCGGGTCGCGGACAGGGAACACTGAAGCTTTCTTT	CASSAGSRTGNTEAFF
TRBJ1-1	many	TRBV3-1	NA	TGTGCCAGCAGCCAAGGGGTTGGGAACACTGAAGCTTTCTTT	CASSQGVGNTEAFF
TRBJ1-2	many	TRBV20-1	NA	TGCAGTGCTAGAGACGCGGTGGGGTTTGGCTACACCTTC	CSARDAVGFGYTF
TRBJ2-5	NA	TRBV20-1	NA	TGCAGTGCTAGAGGGGGGGCCGGGGCGGGTCTTGGGGAGACCCAGTACTTC	CSARGGAGAGLGETQYF
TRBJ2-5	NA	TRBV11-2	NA	TGTGCCAGCAGGGCGGCCGCGGGAGAGACCCAGTACTTC	CASRAAAGETQYF
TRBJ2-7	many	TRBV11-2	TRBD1	TGTGCCAGCAGCTTAAAATTGTGGGGACAGGGTTACGAGCAGTACTTC	CASSLKLWGQGYEQYF
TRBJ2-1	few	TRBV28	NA	TGTGCCTCATTAGCGCCCAACAATGAGCAGTTCTTC	CASLAPNNEQFF
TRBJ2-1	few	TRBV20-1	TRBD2	TGCAGTGCTAGAGATCTAGCGGGGACCAATTACAATGAGCAGTTCTTC	CSARDLAGTNYNEQFF
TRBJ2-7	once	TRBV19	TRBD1	TGTGCCAGTAGTCCCAGGGACAGGAGCTCCTACGAGCAGTACTTC	CASSPRDRSSYEQYF
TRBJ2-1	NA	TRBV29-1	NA	TGCAGCGTTCGGCTTCAGGAGCAGTTCTTC	CSVRLQEQFF
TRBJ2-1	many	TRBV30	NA	TGTGCCTGGAGTGTACAAGGAAATGAGCAGTTCTTC	CAWSVQGNEQFF
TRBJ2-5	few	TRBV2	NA	TGTGCCAGCAGGGTAGAGACCCAGTACTTC	CASRVETQYF
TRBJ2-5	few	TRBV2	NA	TGTGCCAGCAGTGAGTTTTTAGGGGACGAGTACTTC	CASSEFLGDEYF
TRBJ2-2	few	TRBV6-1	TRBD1	TGTGCCAGCAGTCACGGGACAGGGTGGATTGAGGAGCTGTTTTTT	CASSHGTGWIEELFF
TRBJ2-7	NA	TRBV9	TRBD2	TGTGCCAGCAGCGTAGGGGTAGCGGGAGTCGGGTACGAGCAGTACTTC	CASSVGVAGVGYEQYF
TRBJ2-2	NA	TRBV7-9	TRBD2	TGTGCCAGCAGCCCCACGTCGACTAGCGGGAAAACCGGGGAGCTGTTTTTT	CASSPTSTSGKTGELFF
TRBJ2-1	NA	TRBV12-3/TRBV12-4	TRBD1	TGTGCCAGCAGGATCCTTTCCGGGACAGCCGACAATGAGCAGTTCTTC	CASRILSGTADNEQFF
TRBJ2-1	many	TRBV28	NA	TGTGCCAGCTTCGGGCCGCGCTACAATGAGCAGTTCTTC	CASFGPRYNEQFF
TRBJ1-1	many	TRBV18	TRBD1	TGTGCCAGCTCACCACAGACAGGGCCTGGAGCTTTCTTT	CASSPQTGPGAFF
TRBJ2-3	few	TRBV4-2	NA	TGTGCCAGCAGCCAAGATATTCGTAGCACAGATACGCAGTATTTT	CASSQDIRSTDTQYF
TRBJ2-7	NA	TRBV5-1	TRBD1	TGCGCCAGCAGCTTGGGACCGACAGGGGGAACCTACGAGCAGTACTTC	CASSLGPTGGTYEQYF
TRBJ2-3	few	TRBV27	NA	TGTGCCAGCAGTCCCATGGGGCGCGATACGCAGTATTTT	CASSPMGRDTQYF
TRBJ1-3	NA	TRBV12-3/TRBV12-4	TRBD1	TGTGCCAGCAGTCCTCCTGCCGGGACAGGCGGAAACACCATATATTTT	CASSPPAGTGGNTIYF
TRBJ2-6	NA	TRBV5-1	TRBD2	TGCGCCAGCAGCTTCCGCGGGGGGGTCTATGGGGCCAACGTCCTGACTTTC	CASSFRGGVYGANVLTF
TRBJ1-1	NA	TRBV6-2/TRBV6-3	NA	TGTGCCAGCAGTTACTCGGACGGACCTGAAGCTTTCTTT	CASSYSDGPEAFF
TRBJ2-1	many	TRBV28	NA	TGTGCCAGCAGTTTAGGTGCTGAGCAGTTCTTC	CASSLGAEQFF
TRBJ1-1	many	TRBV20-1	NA	TGCAGTGCTAACAGGCGGAACACTGAAGCTTTCTTT	CSANRRNTEAFF
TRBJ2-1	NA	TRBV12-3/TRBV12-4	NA	TGTGCCAGCATTCAACAGGGCGACAATGAGCAGTTCTTC	CASIQQGDNEQFF
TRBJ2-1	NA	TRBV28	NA	TGTGCCAGCAGTTTACCGGGACTCGTAGAAAAAAATGAGCAGTTCTTC	CASSLPGLVEKNEQFF
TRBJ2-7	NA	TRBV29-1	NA	TGCAGCGTTGTAAAAGGGGGGCGATCCTACGAGCAGTACTTC	CSVVKGGRSYEQYF
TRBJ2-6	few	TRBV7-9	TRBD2	TGTGCCAGCAGCTTAGTCCCGGGGGGTAGTGGGGCCAACGTCCTGACTTTC	CASSLVPGGSGANVLTF
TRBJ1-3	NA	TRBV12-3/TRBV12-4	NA	TGTGCCAGCAGTTTAGCGCAGGCGGGGACTGGAAACACCATATATTTT	CASSLAQAGTGNTIYF
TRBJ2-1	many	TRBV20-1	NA	TGCAGTGCTAGAGCGGGGGCCCTCTACAATGAGCAGTTCTTC	CSARAGALYNEQFF
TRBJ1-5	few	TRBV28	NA	TGTGCCAGCAGTTTAGATCGGGGGTTAGGGCCCCAGCATTTT	CASSLDRGLGPQHF
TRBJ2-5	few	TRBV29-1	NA	TGCAGCGTTGAAATCGGGAGAGGCTTGGAGACCCAGTACTTC	CSVEIGRGLETQYF
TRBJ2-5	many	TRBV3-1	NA	TGTGCCAGCAGCCAAAACCCGGAGCCCAGAAAAGAGACCCAGTACTTC	CASSQNPEPRKETQYF
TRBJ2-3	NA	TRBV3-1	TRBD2	TGTGCCAGCAGCCAAGATGGGGGTAGCGGGAGGGCCAGGGATACGCAGTATTTT	CASSQDGGSGRARDTQYF
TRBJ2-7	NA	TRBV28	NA	TGTGCCAGCCGTGGCAGTGCCCTCTCCTACGAGCAGTACTTC	CASRGSALSYEQYF
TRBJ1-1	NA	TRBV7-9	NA	TGTGCCAGCAGCTGGGGGGGCACTGAAGCTTTCTTT	CASSWGGTEAFF
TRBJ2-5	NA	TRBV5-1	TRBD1	TGCGCCAGCAGCTCGCAGCCCCCGGGACAGGGGAAAGAGACCCAGTACTTC	CASSSQPPGQGKETQYF
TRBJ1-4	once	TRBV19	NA	TGTGCCAGCAAAGACGTCGGAAAAAATGAAAAACTGTTTTTT	CASKDVGKNEKLFF
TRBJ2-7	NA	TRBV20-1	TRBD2	TGCAGTGCTAGAGTGGACGGGAGGCCTCCCTACGAGCAGTACTTC	CSARVDGRPPYEQYF